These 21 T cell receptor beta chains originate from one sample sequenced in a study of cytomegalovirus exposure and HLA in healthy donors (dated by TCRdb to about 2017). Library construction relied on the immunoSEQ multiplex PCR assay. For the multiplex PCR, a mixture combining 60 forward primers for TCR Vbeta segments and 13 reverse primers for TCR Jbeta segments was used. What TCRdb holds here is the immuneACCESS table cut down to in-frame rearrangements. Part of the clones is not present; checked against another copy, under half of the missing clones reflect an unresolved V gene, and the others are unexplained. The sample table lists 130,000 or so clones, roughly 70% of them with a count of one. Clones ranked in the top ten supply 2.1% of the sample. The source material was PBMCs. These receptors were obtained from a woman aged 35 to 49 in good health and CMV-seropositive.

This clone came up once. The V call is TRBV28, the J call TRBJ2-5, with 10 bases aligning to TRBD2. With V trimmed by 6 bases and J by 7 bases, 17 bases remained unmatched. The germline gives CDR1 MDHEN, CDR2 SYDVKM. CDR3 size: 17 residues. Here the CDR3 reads CASSPAGAGGLSVTQYF. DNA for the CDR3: TGTGCCAGCAGCCCGGCGGGAGCGGGGGGGCTGTCAGTGACCCAGTACTTC.

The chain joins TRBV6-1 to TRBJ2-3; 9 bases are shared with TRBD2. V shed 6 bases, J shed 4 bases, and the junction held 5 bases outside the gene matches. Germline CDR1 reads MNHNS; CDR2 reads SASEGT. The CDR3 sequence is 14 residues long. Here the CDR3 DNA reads TGTGCCAGCAGGCGGGAGGGCCGCGCAGATACGCAGTATTTT. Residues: CASRREGRADTQYF.

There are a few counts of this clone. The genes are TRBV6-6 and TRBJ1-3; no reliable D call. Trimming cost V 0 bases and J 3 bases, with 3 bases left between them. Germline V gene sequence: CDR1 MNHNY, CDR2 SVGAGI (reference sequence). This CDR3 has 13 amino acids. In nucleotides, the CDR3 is TGTGCCAGCAGTTACTCCAGTGGAAACACCATATATTTT. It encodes CASSYSSGNTIYF.

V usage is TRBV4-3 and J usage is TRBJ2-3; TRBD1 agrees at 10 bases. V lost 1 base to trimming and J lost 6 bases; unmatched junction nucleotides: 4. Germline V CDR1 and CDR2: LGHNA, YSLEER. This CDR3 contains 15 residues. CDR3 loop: CASSQGTGGLDTQYF. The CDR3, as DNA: TGCGCCAGCAGCCAAGGGACAGGGGGACTGGATACGCAGTATTTT.

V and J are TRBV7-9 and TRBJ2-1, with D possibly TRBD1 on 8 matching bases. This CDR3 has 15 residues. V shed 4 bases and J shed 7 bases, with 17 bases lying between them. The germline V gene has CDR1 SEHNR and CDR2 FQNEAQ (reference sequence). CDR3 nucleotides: TGTGCCAGCAGCTCAGGACAGGGAGGGGTTAATGAGCAGTTCTTC. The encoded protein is CASSSGQGGVNEQFF.

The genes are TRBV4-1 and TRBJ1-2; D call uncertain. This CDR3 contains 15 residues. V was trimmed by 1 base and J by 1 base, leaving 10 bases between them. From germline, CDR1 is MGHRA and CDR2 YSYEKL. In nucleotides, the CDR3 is TGCGCCAGCAGCCAAGGAGGAGTTTTTAACTATGGCTACACCTTC. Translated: CASSQGGVFNYGYTF.

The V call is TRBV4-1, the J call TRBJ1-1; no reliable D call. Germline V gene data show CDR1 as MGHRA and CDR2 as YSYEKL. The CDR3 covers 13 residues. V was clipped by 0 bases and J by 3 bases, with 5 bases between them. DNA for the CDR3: TGCGCCAGCAGCCAAGAACGGGACACTGAAGCTTTCTTT. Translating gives CASSQERDTEAFF.

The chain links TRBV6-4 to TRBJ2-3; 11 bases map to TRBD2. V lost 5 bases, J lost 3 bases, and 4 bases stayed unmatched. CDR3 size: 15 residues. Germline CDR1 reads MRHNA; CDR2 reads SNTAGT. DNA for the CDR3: TGTGCCAGCAGTCGACTAGCGGGGATTACAGATACGCAGTATTTT. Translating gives CASSRLAGITDTQYF.

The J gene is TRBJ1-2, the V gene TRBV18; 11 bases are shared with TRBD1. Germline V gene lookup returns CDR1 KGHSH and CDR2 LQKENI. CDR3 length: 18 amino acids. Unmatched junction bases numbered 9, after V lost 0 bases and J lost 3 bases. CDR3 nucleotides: TGTGCCAGCTCACCACCGGGGACAGGGGGGTTCCCCTACTATGGCTACACCTTC. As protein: CASSPPGTGGFPYYGYTF.

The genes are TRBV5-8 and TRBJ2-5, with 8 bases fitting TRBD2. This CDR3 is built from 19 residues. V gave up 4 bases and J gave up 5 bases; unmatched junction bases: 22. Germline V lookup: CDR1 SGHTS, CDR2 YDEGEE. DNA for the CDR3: TGTGCCAGCAGCCCTGGGGCGGGCAGCCCGGGACTAGGAGGCGAGACCCAGTACTTC. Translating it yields CASSPGAGSPGLGGETQYF.

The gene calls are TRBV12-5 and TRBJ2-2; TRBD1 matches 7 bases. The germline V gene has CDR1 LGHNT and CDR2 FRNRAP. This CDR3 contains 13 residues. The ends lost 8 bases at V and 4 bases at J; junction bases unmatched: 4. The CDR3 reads CASQGGGTGELFF. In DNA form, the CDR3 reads TGTGCTAGTCAAGGGGGCGGCACCGGGGAGCTGTTTTTT.

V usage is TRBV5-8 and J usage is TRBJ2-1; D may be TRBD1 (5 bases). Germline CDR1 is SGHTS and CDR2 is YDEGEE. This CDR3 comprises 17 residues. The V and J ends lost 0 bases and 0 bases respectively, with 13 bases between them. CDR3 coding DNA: TGTGCCAGCAGCTTGGATCGGACAAGGAGCTCCTACAATGAGCAGTTCTTC. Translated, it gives CASSLDRTRSSYNEQFF.

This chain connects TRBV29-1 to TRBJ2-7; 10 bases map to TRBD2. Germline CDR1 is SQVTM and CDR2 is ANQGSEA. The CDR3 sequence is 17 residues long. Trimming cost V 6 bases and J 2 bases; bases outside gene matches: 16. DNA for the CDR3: TGCAGCGTGAGACTAGCGGGCAACAGCCGGTTAACCTACGAGCAGTACTTC. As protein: CSVRLAGNSRLTYEQYF.

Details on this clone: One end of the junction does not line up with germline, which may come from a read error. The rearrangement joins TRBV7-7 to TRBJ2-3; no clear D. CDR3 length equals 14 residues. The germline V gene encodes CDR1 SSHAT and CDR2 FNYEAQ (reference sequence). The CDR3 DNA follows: TGTGCTAGCAGCCGACTGGGTAGCACAGATACGCAGTATTTT. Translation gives CASSRLGSTDTQYF.

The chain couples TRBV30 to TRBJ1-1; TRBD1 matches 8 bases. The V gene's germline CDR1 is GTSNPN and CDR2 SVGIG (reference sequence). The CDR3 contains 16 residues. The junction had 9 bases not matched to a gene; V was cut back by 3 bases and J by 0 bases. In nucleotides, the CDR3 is TGTGCCTGGAGCACGGACAGGGTTGTCATGAACACTGAAGCTTTCTTT. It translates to CAWSTDRVVMNTEAFF.

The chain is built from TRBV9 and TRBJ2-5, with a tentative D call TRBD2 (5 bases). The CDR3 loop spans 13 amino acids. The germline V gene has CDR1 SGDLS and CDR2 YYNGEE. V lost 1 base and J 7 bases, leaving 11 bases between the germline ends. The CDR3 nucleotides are TGTGCCAGCAGCGTAATACCGGGATGGACCCAGTACTTC. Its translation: CASSVIPGWTQYF.

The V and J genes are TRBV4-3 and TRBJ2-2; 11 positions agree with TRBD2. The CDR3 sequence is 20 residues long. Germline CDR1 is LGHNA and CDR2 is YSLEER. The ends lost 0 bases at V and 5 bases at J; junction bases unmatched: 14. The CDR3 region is CASSQDTGFSGGARTGELFF. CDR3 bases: TGCGCCAGCAGCCAAGATACGGGGTTTAGCGGGGGGGCCCGGACCGGGGAGCTGTTTTTT.

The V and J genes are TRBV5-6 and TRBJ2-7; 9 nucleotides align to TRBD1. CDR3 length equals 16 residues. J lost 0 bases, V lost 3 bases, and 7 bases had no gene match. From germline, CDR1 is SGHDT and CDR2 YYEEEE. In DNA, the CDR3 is TGTGCCAGCAGCTGGGGACAGGGAAAGGACTCCTACGAGCAGTACTTC. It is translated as CASSWGQGKDSYEQYF.

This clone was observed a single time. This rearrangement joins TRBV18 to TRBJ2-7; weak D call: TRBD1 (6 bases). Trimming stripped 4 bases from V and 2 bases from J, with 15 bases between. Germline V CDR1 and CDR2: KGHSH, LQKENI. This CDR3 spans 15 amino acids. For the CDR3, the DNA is TGTGCCAGCTCACGGACAGCTGAGGGCCCCTACGAGCAGTACTTC. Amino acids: CASSRTAEGPYEQYF.

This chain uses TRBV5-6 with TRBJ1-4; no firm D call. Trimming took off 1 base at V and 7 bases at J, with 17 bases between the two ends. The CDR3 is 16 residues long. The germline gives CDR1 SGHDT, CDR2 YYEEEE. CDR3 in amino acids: CASSLQAKSLTEKLFF. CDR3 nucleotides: TGTGCCAGCAGCTTGCAGGCTAAAAGCCTAACTGAAAAACTGTTTTTT.

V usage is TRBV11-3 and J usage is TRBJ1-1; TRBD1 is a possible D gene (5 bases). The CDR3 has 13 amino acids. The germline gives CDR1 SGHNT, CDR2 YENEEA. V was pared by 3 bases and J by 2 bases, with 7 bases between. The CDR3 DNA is TGTGCCAGCAGCTTCGGGGGTAACACTGAAGCTTTCTTT. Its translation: CASSFGGNTEAFF.